The T cell receptor (beta chain) under discussion was sequenced for a study of blood T cell repertoires in COVID-19. The overall study: The United States, Italy and Spain were the sources of the acute and convalescent COVID-19 samples. In each case, the material was cDNA or gDNA derived from T cells, B-cell-depleted T cells, or PBMCs.

Original handling: The authors estimated nucleated cell counts from reference gene primer amplification. The data were produced by immunoSEQ multiplex PCR, yet TCRdb's version contains in-frame clones alone and is incomplete. Clone size and the V and J calls come from that table; the DNA yielded D and trimming. The data contain roughly 60,000 clones, about 85% of them singletons. CDR3 size: 13 residues. Germline V gene lookup returns CDR1 SGHRS and CDR2 YFSETQ. The V end was cut by 0 bases, the J end by 9 bases, with 13 bases between. The chain links TRBV5-1 to TRBJ2-7; unclear D gene. Specimen: peripheral blood. The TCR sequence derives from a human donor with acute or convalescent COVID-19. The donor label of this sample is uncertain. The chain's CDR3 is CASSLGDSRWQYF. CDR3 DNA sequence: TGCGCCAGCAGCTTGGGTGACTCAAGGTGGCAGTACTTC.